This T cell receptor (beta chain) derives from a study of patients and donors after allogeneic stem cell transplantation. TCRdb redid the calling of the RT-PCR reads with MiXCR, one entry per CDR3 protein. The repertoire holds fewer than 500,000 distinct CDR3 sequences, with around 16% as singletons. Between the trimmed V and J ends, which lost 1 base and 2 bases, there was a span of 15 bases. Germline CDR1 MGHRA, CDR2 YSYEKL. CDR3 length: 17 amino acids. This chain links TRBV4-1 with TRBJ2-1; D is possibly TRBD2 (5 bases). The material sequenced was blood, either unsorted or a sorted T cell fraction (not recorded which). This TCR was sampled from a human donor who was either an allogeneic HSCT recipient or a stem cell or donor lymphocyte infusion donor (not recorded which). It is not recorded whose cells these are; they may come from a transplant donor. CDR3 DNA: TGCGCCAGCAGCCAAGGTCCTAGTTGGGGAGCCTACAATGAGCAGTTCTTC. Protein: CASSQGPSWGAYNEQFF.